This is a list of T cell receptor beta chains from one sample in a study of cytomegalovirus exposure and HLA in healthy donors. The method was immunoSEQ multiplex PCR; TCRdb's version includes in-frame clones alone and lacks a portion of them. The sample has fewer than 250,000 clones, roughly 80% seen once; the top ten hold about 6.1%. The specimen sequenced was PBMCs. The source is a man between 35 and 55 years old in good health and CMV-seropositive. Both conserved end residues are part of each CDR3. D genes are given only for firm matches. Only some rows state a clone size, as once, few, many or a class for expanded clones.

V gene	clone size	J gene	D gene	CDR3 protein
TRBV6-5	.	TRBJ2-2	TRBD2	CASRIGTSDTGELFF
TRBV5-6	once	TRBJ1-2	TRBD1	CASSSHLDRGGRANYGYTF
TRBV5-4	once	TRBJ2-3	TRBD1	CASSLDRGRTDTQYF
TRBV5-1	.	TRBJ2-7	TRBD2	CASSHGTSGNYEQYF
TRBV30	few	TRBJ2-5	.	CAWSVRGLQETQYF
TRBV7-3	.	TRBJ2-3	.	CASSYRGSTDTQYF
TRBV27	.	TRBJ1-3	.	CASSLRSGNTIYF
TRBV5-1	.	TRBJ2-5	TRBD1	CASSLGQGGETQYF
TRBV15	.	TRBJ2-7	TRBD1	CATSRTPPGQGNEQYF
TRBV5-1	.	TRBJ1-1	TRBD1	CASSGRSGGNTEAFF
TRBV7-6	.	TRBJ1-2	.	CASSLARHYGYTF
TRBV9	.	TRBJ2-1	.	CASSVDGEIYEQFF
TRBV18	.	TRBJ1-1	.	CASSPQEGPNTEAFF
TRBV4-1	.	TRBJ2-7	.	CASSQVQGVGYEQYF
TRBV19	.	TRBJ2-5	TRBD2	CASSSGAGVETQYF
TRBV18	.	TRBJ1-3	.	CASSPDWNSGNTIYF
TRBV9	.	TRBJ1-2	TRBD1	CASSVRDRCGFGGYTF
TRBV6-1	.	TRBJ1-5	.	CASSSDQGYQPQHF
TRBV10-1	.	TRBJ2-2	.	CASSAGSATGELFF
TRBV19	.	TRBJ1-2	TRBD1	CASRKGGAGYTF
TRBV30	.	TRBJ2-1	.	CAWSVQGQPYNEQFF
TRBV2	.	TRBJ1-3	.	CASSGPLTIYF
TRBV19	.	TRBJ1-3	TRBD1	CASSIGMRQGFGNTIYF
TRBV6-5	.	TRBJ1-2	.	CASSYSRESYGYTF
TRBV9	.	TRBJ2-1	.	CASSHGQEQFF
TRBV18	.	TRBJ1-5	TRBD1	CASSITGDQPQHF
TRBV6-1	few	TRBJ1-1	.	CASRTTGPTEAFF
TRBV27	.	TRBJ1-5	.	CASSSDGYSNQPQHF
TRBV6-5	.	TRBJ2-3	TRBD1	CASSAWTGSTDTQYF
TRBV11-2	.	TRBJ1-1	TRBD1	CASSSNPGQRAGNTEAFF
TRBV6-1	.	TRBJ2-1	.	CASSILQYNEQFF
TRBV7-9	.	TRBJ1-3	.	CASSPLVDTIYF
TRBV15	few	TRBJ2-3	.	CATSRSAATDTQYF
TRBV5-1	.	TRBJ2-1	.	CASSLDPGAGYEQFF
TRBV19	once	TRBJ2-3	TRBD1	CASSTRNRGFGTDTQYF
TRBV28	.	TRBJ2-5	.	CASSSRDQETQYF
TRBV18	few	TRBJ1-1	.	CASSQGQNTEAFF
TRBV6-5	once	TRBJ2-7	.	CASSWAPSYEQYF
TRBV6-1	.	TRBJ2-1	TRBD1	CASRWDRDYNEQFF
TRBV5-5	.	TRBJ1-1	TRBD1	CASSLEGQGAAEAFF
TRBV7-3	.	TRBJ1-2	.	CASSLTREGYGYTF
TRBV18	.	TRBJ1-4	.	CASSPQGRAEKLFF
TRBV12-5	.	TRBJ1-2	TRBD1	CASGLGALGQGRSGYTF
TRBV11-2	.	TRBJ1-1	TRBD1	CASSQGQGGLNTEAFF